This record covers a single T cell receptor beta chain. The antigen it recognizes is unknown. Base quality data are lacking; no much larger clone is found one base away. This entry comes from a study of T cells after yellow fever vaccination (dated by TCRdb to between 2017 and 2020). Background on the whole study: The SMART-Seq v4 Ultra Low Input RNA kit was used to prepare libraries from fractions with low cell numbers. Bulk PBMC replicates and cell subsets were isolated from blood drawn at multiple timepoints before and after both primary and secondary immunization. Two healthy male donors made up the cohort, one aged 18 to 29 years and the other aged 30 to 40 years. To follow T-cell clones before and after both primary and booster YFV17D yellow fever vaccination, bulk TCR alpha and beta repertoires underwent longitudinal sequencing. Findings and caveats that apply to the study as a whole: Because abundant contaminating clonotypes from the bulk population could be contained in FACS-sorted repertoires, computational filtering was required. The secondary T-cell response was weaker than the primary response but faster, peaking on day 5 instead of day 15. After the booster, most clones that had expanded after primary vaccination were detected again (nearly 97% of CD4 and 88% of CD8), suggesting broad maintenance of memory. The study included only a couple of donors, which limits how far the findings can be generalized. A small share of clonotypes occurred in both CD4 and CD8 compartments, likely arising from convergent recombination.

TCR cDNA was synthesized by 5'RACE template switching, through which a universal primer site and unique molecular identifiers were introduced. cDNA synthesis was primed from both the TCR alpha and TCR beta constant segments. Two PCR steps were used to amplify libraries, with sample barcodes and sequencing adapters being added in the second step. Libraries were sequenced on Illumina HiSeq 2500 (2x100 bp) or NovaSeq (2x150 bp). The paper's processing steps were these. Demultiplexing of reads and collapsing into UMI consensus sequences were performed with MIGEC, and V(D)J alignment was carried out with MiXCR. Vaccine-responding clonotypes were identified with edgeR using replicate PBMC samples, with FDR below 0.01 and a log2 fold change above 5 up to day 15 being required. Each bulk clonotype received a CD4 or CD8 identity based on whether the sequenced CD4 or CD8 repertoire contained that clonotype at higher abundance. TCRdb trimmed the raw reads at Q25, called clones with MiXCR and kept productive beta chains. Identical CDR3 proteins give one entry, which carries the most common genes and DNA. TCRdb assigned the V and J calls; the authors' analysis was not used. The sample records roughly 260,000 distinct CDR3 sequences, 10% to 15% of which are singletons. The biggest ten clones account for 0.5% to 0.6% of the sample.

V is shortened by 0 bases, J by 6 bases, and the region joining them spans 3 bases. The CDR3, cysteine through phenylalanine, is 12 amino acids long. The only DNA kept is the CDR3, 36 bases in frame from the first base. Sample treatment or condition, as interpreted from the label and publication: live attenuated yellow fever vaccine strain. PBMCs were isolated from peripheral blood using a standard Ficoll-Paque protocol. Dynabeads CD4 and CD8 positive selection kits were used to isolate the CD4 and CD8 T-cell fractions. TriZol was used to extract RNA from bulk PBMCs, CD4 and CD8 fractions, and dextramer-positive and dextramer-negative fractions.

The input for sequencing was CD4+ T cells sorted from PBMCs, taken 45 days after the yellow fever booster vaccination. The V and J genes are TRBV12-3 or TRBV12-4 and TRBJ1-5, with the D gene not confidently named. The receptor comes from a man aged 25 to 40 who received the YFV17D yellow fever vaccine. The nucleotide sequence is TGTGCCAGCAGTTTAGCGCGTCAGCCCCAGCATTTT. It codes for CASSLARQPQHF.